Below, one T cell receptor (beta chain) is given with its context. Germline V gives CDR1 DFQATT, CDR2 SNEGSKA (reference sequence). Trimming shortened V by 3 bases and J by 8 bases, and 10 bases separated the two germline ends. The CDR3 consists of 11 residues. Per the study methods: The authors estimated nucleated cell counts from reference gene primer amplification. Clones were sequenced by immunoSEQ multiplex PCR, and TCRdb holds only the in-frame ones, with some missing. That table supplies the V and J calls and clone size; D and trimming were determined from the DNA. This repertoire shows about 85,000 clones, 70% to 90% found once; its top ten account for approximately 5.9%. The sample belongs to a study of blood T cell repertoires in COVID-19.

This sequence joins TRBV20-1 and TRBJ1-2; possible D gene TRBD1, 5 bases. The sample was peripheral blood. The sequence came from a man aged 55 to 70 with acute or convalescent COVID-19. CDR3 sequence (DNA): TGCAGTGCTAGTCAGCAGGGAGGCTACACCTTC. It is translated as CSASQQGGYTF.